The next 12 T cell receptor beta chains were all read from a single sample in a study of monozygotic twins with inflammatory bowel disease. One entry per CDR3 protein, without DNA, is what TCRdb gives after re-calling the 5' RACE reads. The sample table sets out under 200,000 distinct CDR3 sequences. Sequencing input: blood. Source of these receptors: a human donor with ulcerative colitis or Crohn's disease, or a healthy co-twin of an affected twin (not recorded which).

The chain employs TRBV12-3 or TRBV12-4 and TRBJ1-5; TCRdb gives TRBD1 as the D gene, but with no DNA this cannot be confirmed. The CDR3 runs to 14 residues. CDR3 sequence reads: CASNKGTGDQPQHF.

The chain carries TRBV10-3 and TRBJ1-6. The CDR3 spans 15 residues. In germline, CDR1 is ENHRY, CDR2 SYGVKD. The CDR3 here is CASGSGQPRGSPLHF.

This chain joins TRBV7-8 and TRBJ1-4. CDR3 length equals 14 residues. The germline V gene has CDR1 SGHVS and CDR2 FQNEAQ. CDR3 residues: CASSLDRTNEKLFF.

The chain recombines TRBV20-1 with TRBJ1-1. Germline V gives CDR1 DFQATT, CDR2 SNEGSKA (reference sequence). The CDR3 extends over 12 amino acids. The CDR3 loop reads CSASRPEQEAFF.

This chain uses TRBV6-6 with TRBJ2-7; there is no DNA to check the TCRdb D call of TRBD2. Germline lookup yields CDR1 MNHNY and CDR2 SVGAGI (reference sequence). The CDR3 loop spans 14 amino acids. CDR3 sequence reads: CASTQRQGSYEQYF.

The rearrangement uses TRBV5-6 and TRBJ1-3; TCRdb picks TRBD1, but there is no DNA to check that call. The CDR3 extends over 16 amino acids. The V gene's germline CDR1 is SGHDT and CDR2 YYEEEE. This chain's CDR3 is CASSLNAGLTGNTIYF.

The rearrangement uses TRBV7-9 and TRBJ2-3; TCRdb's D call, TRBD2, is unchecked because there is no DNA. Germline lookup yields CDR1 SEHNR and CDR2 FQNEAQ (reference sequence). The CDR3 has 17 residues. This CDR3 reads CASRLGEEGPPTDTQYF.

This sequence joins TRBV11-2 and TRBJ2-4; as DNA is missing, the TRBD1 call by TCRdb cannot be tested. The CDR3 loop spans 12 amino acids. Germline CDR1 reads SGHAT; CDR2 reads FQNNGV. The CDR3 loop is CASSQVTGGPYF. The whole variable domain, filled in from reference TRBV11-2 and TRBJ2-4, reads EAGVAQSPRYKIIEKRQSVAFWCNPISGHATLYWYQQILGQGPKLLIQFQNNGVVDDSQLPKDRFSAERLKGVDSTLKIQPAKLEDSAVYLCASSQVTGGPYFGAGTRLSVL.

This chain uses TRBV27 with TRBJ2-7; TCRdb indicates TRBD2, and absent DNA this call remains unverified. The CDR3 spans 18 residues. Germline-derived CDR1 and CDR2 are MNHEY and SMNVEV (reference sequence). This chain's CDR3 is CASSLLGLSPTGENEQYF.

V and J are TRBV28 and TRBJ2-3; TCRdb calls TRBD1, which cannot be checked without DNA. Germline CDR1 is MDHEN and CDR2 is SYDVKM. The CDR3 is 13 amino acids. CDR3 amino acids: CASSPVGLHTQYF.

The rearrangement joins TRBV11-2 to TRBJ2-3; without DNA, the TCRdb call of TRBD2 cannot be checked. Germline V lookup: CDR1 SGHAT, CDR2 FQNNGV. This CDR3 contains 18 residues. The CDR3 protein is CASSLEGRTRGFRDTQYF.

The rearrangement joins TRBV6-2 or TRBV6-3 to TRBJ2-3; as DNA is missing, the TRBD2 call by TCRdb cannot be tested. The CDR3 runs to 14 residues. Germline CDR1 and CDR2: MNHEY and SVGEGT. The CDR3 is CASSLASRADTQYF.